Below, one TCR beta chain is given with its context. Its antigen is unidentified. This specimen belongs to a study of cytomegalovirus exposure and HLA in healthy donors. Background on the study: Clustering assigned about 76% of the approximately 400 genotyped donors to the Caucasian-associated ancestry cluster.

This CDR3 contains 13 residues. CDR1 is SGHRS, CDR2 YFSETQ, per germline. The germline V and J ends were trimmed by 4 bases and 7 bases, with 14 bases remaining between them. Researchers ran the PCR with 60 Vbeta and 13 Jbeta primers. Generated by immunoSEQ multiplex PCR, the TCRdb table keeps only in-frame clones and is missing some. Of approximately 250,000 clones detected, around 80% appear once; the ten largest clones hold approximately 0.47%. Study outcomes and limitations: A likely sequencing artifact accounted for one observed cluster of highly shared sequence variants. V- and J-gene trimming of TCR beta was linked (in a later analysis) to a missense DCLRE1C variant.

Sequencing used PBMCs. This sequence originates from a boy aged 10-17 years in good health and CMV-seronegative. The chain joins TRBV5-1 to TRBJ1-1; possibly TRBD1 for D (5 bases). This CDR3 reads CASSLQGYREAFF. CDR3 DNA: TGCGCCAGCAGCCTCCAGGGATACCGTGAAGCTTTCTTT.